Below, 19 T cell receptor beta chains from the same sample are listed, as sequenced in a study of human T cells and chemical hapten exposure. TCRdb used MiXCR to reprocess the RACE reads, holding one entry per CDR3 protein. The sample has fewer than 85,000 distinct CDR3 sequences, approximately 10% seen once. Indicated time point: patch test 2, 6 weeks after DPC sensitization. The sample's treatment: therapeutic diphenylcyclopropenone sensitization with weekly scalp DPC. The sequencing used whole blood, collected in connection with sensitization to the hapten diphenylcyclopropenone (DPC). The receptor source for this set is a woman in her thirties with alopecia areata. Some clones in this sample may be carry-over from other donors' samples.

The chain has TRBV7-6 and TRBJ2-1, with TRBD2 matching over 8 bases. Germline CDR1 reads SGHVS; CDR2 reads FNYEAQ. V lost 1 base and J lost 7; bases outside the gene matches: 3. This CDR3 has 14 amino acids. The CDR3, as DNA: TGTGCCAGCAGCTTAGTTCCGGGGGGGAATGAGCAGTTCTTC. Its protein product is CASSLVPGGNEQFF.

Ten or more counts support this clonotype. The rearrangement joins TRBV29-1 to TRBJ1-2; D remains ambiguous. The CDR3 has 14 residues. Per germline, CDR1 SQVTM and CDR2 ANQGSEA. The V and J ends lost 0 bases and 4 bases respectively, with 12 bases between them. Here the CDR3 DNA reads TGCAGCGTTGAAGAGACGGTGAAGGGCTATGGCTACACCTTC. This gives the protein CSVEETVKGYGYTF.

This clonotype was observed many times. This sequence joins TRBV5-1 and TRBJ1-1; 9 bases agree with TRBD1. In germline, CDR1 is SGHRS, CDR2 YFSETQ. J gave up 7 bases and V 1 base, and 2 bases lay outside the gene matches. The CDR3 has 13 amino acids. CDR3 sequence: CASSLQGQGEAFF. For the CDR3, the DNA is TGCGCCAGCAGCTTGCAGGGACAGGGTGAAGCTTTCTTT. Filled out from reference TRBV5-1 and TRBJ1-1, the complete variable domain reads KAGVTQTPRYLIKTRGQQVTLSCSPISGHRSVSWYQQTPGQGLQFLFEYFSETQRNKGNFPGRFSGRQFSNSRSEMNVSTLELGDSALYLCASSLQGQGEAFFGQGTRLTVV.

This clonotype appeared a few times. The gene calls are TRBV11-2 and TRBJ2-7, with 12 bases fitting TRBD1. The CDR3 has 16 amino acids. The ends lost 3 bases at V and 4 bases at J; junction bases unmatched: 7. The germline gives CDR1 SGHAT, CDR2 FQNNGV. The chain's CDR3 is CASSFGGTGGMYEQYF. The CDR3, as DNA: TGTGCCAGCAGCTTCGGAGGGACAGGGGGCATGTACGAGCAGTACTTC. Supplemented by reference TRBV11-2 and TRBJ2-7, the full variable domain reads EAGVAQSPRYKIIEKRQSVAFWCNPISGHATLYWYQQILGQGPKLLIQFQNNGVVDDSQLPKDRFSAERLKGVDSTLKIQPAKLEDSAVYLCASSFGGTGGMYEQYFGPGTRLTVT.

This clonotype was detected ten times or more. The chain recombines TRBV24-1 with TRBJ2-1, with 13 bases matching TRBD2. The CDR3 covers 19 residues. CDR1 is KGHDR and CDR2 is SFDVKD in the germline V gene. J lost 4 bases, V lost 2 bases, and 10 bases had no gene match. The CDR3 loop reads CATSDSITSGGALYNEQFF. In nucleotides, the CDR3 is TGTGCCACCAGTGATTCGATAACTAGCGGGGGGGCGCTTTACAATGAGCAGTTCTTC.

This sequence joins TRBV25-1 and TRBJ2-7, with D possibly TRBD2 on 7 matching bases. Per germline, CDR1 MGHDK and CDR2 SYGVNS. This CDR3 is 15 amino acids long. V lost 6 bases to trimming and J lost 2 bases, with 17 bases between them. CDR3 region: CASRREGGGTYEQYF. The CDR3 coding sequence is TGTGCCAGCAGAAGAGAGGGAGGGGGGACCTACGAGCAGTACTTC.

This clonotype was detected many times. The chain combines TRBV28 with TRBJ2-3; D is uncertain. The CDR3 runs to 18 residues. V was shortened by 1 base and J by 0 bases, with 17 bases between the two germline ends. CDR1 MDHEN and CDR2 SYDVKM come from the germline V gene. CDR3 bases: TGTGCCAGCAGTTTATTGGGCGGCGCAGACACTAGCACAGATACGCAGTATTTT. As protein: CASSLLGGADTSTDTQYF.

The V gene is TRBV29-1, the J gene TRBJ2-1; possibly TRBD2 for D (6 bases). This CDR3 has 14 amino acids. V lost 0 bases and J 10 bases, leaving 16 bases between the germline ends. Germline assignment: CDR1 SQVTM and CDR2 ANQGSEA. CDR3 in amino acids: CSVEDRGGAVEQFF. CDR3 in DNA: TGCAGCGTTGAAGATCGAGGAGGGGCCGTCGAGCAGTTCTTC.

The sample holds many counts of this clonotype. This sequence joins TRBV18 and TRBJ2-1, with 8 bases lining up with TRBD2. This CDR3 is built from 17 residues. The trim removed 0 bases at V and 8 bases at J, leaving 12 bases unmatched. Germline V gives CDR1 KGHSH, CDR2 LQKENI. CDR3 sequence (DNA): TGTGCCAGCTCACCACCGTCCGGGACTAGTTCACTCTATGAGCAGTTCTTC. Its protein is CASSPPSGTSSLYEQFF.

This clonotype showed up many times. The genes are TRBV29-1 and TRBJ2-5; D is perhaps TRBD1 (6 bases). This CDR3 is 13 amino acids long. CDR1 SQVTM and CDR2 ANQGSEA come from the germline V gene. The V end lost 3 bases, the J end lost 4 bases, and 12 bases lay between the germline ends. The DNA of the CDR3 is TGCAGCGTTGAGTATAACAGGGCAGAGACCCAGTACTTC. This codes for CSVEYNRAETQYF. Combining the CDR3 with reference TRBV29-1 and TRBJ2-5 gives the whole variable domain SAVISQKPSRDICQRGTSLTIQCQVDSQVTMMFWYRQQPGQSLTLIATANQGSEATYESGFVIDKFPISRPNLTFSTLTVSNMSPEDSSIYLCSVEYNRAETQYFGPGTRLLVL.

The chain uses TRBV24-1 and TRBJ2-1; D is possibly TRBD2 (5 bases). Germline CDR1 and CDR2: KGHDR and SFDVKD. Trimming cost V 3 bases and J 8 bases, with 7 bases left between them. The CDR3 length is 12 residues. Here the CDR3 reads CATSDPGDEQFF. DNA for the CDR3: TGTGCCACCAGTGATCCCGGGGATGAGCAGTTCTTC.

The table lists this clonotype with many counts. In nucleotides, the CDR3 is TGTGCCAGCAGCTTAAATCCGGCAGGGGCTGGGAATGAGCAGTTCTTC. It specifies CASSLNPAGAGNEQFF. The genes are TRBV11-3 and TRBJ2-1, with D perhaps matching TRBD1 (6 bases). The CDR3 extends over 16 amino acids. V was pared by 2 bases and J by 7 bases, with 18 bases between. Germline loops: CDR1 SGHNT, CDR2 YENEEA. Looking up the rest from reference TRBV11-3 and TRBJ2-1 gives the full variable domain: EAGVVQSPRYKIIEKKQPVAFWCNPISGHNTLYWYLQNLGQGPELLIRYENEEAVDDSQLPKDRFSAERLKGVDSTLKIQPAELGDSAVYLCASSLNPAGAGNEQFFGPGTRLTVL.

The chain uses TRBV9 and TRBJ2-1; 7 nucleotides agree with TRBD2. The CDR3 loop spans 16 amino acids. Germline CDR1 is SGDLS and CDR2 is YYNGEE. Trimming cost V 0 bases and J 8 bases; bases outside gene matches: 11. The CDR3, as DNA: TGTGCCAGCAGCGTAGCGTCAAGTGTCGGGGGGTATGAGCAGTTCTTC. It encodes CASSVASSVGGYEQFF.

At least ten counts were recorded for this clonotype. The rearrangement links TRBV6-2 or TRBV6-3 to TRBJ2-3; D not resolved. This CDR3 is built from 14 residues. Germline-derived CDR1 and CDR2 are MNHEY and SVGEGT. The V end was cut by 7 bases, the J end by 2 bases, with 13 bases between. CDR3 amino acids: CASNGPAITDTQYF. In DNA, the CDR3 is TGTGCCAGCAACGGGCCAGCGATCACAGATACGCAGTATTTT.

This clonotype was recorded at least ten times. The chain has TRBV20-1 and TRBJ1-5; a possible D gene is TRBD1 (5 bases). This CDR3 contains 16 residues. Trimming pared 3 bases from V and 0 bases from J, leaving 15 bases between. Germline assignment: CDR1 DFQATT and CDR2 SNEGSKA (reference sequence). For the CDR3, the DNA is TGCAGTGCTAGTCTAGGGGCGGCCGATAGCAATCAGCCCCAGCATTTT. Translated: CSASLGAADSNQPQHF.

This clonotype was recorded at least ten times. The rearrangement uses TRBV7-2 and TRBJ2-2; D could derive from TRBD1 or TRBD2 (5 bases each). This CDR3 region has 14 residues. The germline V gene encodes CDR1 SGHTA and CDR2 FQGNSA. Trimming removed 1 base from V and 3 bases from J, with 6 bases in between. The CDR3 spells CASSLVGDTGELFF. The CDR3, as DNA: TGTGCCAGCAGCTTAGTGGGGGACACCGGGGAGCTGTTTTTT.

The chain couples TRBV18 to TRBJ2-2; 11 nucleotides match TRBD2. The CDR3 extends over 20 amino acids. Germline V gives CDR1 KGHSH, CDR2 LQKENI. After removal of 3 bases from V and 2 bases from J, the junction contained 14 bases not matched to a gene. CDR3 nucleotide sequence: TGTGCCAGCTCACCGCGAGCGGGACTAGCGGTACTTTCTAACACCGGGGAGCTGTTTTTT. Protein product: CASSPRAGLAVLSNTGELFF.

This clonotype was recorded at least ten times. The gene calls are TRBV5-4 and TRBJ2-3; D uncertain. CDR3 length: 13 amino acids. Trimming removed 0 bases at V and 6 bases at J, with 8 bases between. Germline assignment: CDR1 SGHNT and CDR2 YYREEE (reference sequence). For the CDR3, the DNA is TGTGCCAGCAGCTTGGTTGGCGCGGATACGCAGTATTTT. Its translation: CASSLVGADTQYF. The whole variable domain, remainder taken from reference TRBV5-4 and TRBJ2-3, is ETGVTQSPTHLIKTRGQQVTLRCSSQSGHNTVSWYQQALGQGPQFIFQYYREEENGRGNFPPRFSGLQFPNYSSELNVNALELDDSALYLCASSLVGADTQYFGPGTRLTVL.

This sequence joins TRBV6-2 or TRBV6-3 and TRBJ1-1, with TRBD1 matching over 9 bases. The trim removed 5 bases at V and 5 bases at J, leaving 12 bases unmatched. This CDR3 has 16 amino acids. The germline V gene has CDR1 MNHEY and CDR2 SVGEGT. The CDR3 DNA reads TGTGCCAGCAGTCCGCACCTTGGACAGGGGTTGACTGAAGCTTTCTTT. Encoded protein: CASSPHLGQGLTEAFF.